The TCR beta chain described here comes from a study of T cells in Graves' hyperthyroidism and ophthalmopathy. Whole-study findings and limits: A model using 13 V-J features told ophthalmopathy apart from stable hyperthyroidism. Ophthalmopathy, which appeared later, was predicted by the model a median roughly 6.4 months before onset.

Regions amplified from RNA transcripts were the TCR beta CDR3 regions. The HTBI primer set was used in a first-round RT-PCR of the TCR CDR3. From the multiplex PCR reads, TCRdb called clonotypes with MiXCR, one entry per CDR3 protein. The sample carries a few hundred thousand distinct CDR3 sequences, about 13% recorded once. Exclusion followed for patients with uncontrolled infection, other autoimmune disease, pregnancy or lactation. This clonotype appeared many times. Its target is unknown. The J segment lost 0 bases and the V segment lost 1 base, leaving 1 base of the junction unmatched. The CDR3 has 16 amino acids. Germline CDR1 SGHTA, CDR2 FQGNSA.

Material: blood. The chain carries TRBV7-2 and TRBJ2-1, with TRBD2 identical over 9 bases. This receptor was identified in a man in his thirties or forties with Graves' hyperthyroidism that later progressed to Graves' ophthalmopathy. CDR3 region: CASSLGGGASYNEQFF. CDR3 nucleotide sequence: TGTGCCAGCAGCTTAGGCGGGGGGGCCTCCTACAATGAGCAGTTCTTC.